The rows below give T cell receptor beta chains drawn from one sample of a study of beta chain features in type 1 diabetes. Libraries were prepared by immunoSEQ multiplex PCR; TCRdb keeps only in-frame clonotypes and omits some of them. The sample has about 410,000 clones, approximately 15% seen once. Sample: naive CD4+ T cells from blood. The receptors were gathered from a man younger than 45 in good health. The CDR3 runs from the conserved cysteine through the conserved F or W. D genes are given only for firm matches. A row's size may be missing; if present it is once, few, many or a size class.

abundance: .
j_gene: TRBJ2-7
d_gene: .
v_gene: TRBV29-1
CDR3aa: CSARGGSYEQYF
CDR3nt: TGCAGCGCGAGGGGGGGCTCCTACGAGCAGTACTTC

abundance: .
j_gene: TRBJ1-1
d_gene: .
v_gene: TRBV29-1
CDR3aa: CSVFVGDTEAFF
CDR3nt: TGCAGCGTTTTTGTGGGGGACACTGAAGCTTTCTTT

abundance: .
j_gene: TRBJ2-3
d_gene: .
v_gene: TRBV7-2
CDR3aa: CASSLAGLVVDTQYF
CDR3nt: TGTGCCAGCAGCTTAGCCGGGCTCGTCGTAGATACGCAGTATTTT

abundance: few
j_gene: TRBJ2-1
d_gene: TRBD2
v_gene: TRBV18
CDR3aa: CASSPSLAGKDEQFF
CDR3nt: TGTGCCAGCTCACCATCGCTAGCGGGGAAAGATGAGCAGTTCTTC

abundance: .
j_gene: TRBJ2-2
d_gene: .
v_gene: TRBV4-3
CDR3aa: CASSQDVRTGELFF
CDR3nt: TGCGCCAGCAGCCAAGACGTTCGGACCGGGGAGCTGTTTTTT

abundance: few
j_gene: TRBJ2-2
d_gene: .
v_gene: TRBV30
CDR3aa: CAWSVRYHNTGELFF
CDR3nt: TGTGCCTGGAGTGTACGTTACCATAACACCGGGGAGCTGTTTTTT

abundance: .
j_gene: TRBJ1-2
d_gene: .
v_gene: TRBV19
CDR3aa: CASSIVGGYTF
CDR3nt: TGTGCCAGTAGTATCGTCGGTGGCTACACCTTC

abundance: once
j_gene: TRBJ1-2
d_gene: .
v_gene: TRBV7-2
CDR3aa: CASSVSRGVSYGYTF
CDR3nt: TGTGCCAGCAGCGTATCCAGGGGTGTTAGCTATGGCTACACCTTC

abundance: few
j_gene: TRBJ2-1
d_gene: .
v_gene: TRBV30
CDR3aa: CAWSGGAYNEQFF
CDR3nt: TGTGCCTGGAGTGGAGGTGCTTACAATGAGCAGTTCTTC

abundance: .
j_gene: TRBJ2-6
d_gene: .
v_gene: TRBV7-3
CDR3aa: CASSYYEASGANVLTF
CDR3nt: TGTGCCAGCAGTTACTACGAGGCATCTGGGGCCAACGTCCTGACTTTC

abundance: .
j_gene: TRBJ2-3
d_gene: .
v_gene: TRBV9
CDR3aa: CASSVSPGVVADTQYF
CDR3nt: TGTGCCAGCAGCGTATCCCCGGGAGTAGTCGCAGATACGCAGTATTTT

abundance: few
j_gene: TRBJ2-1
d_gene: .
v_gene: TRBV18
CDR3aa: CASSPRNEQFF
CDR3nt: TGTGCCAGCTCACCTAGGAATGAGCAGTTCTTC

abundance: few
j_gene: TRBJ1-2
d_gene: .
v_gene: TRBV25-1
CDR3aa: CASSSGAFGYTF
CDR3nt: TGTGCCAGCAGTTCAGGGGCCTTTGGCTACACCTTC

abundance: .
j_gene: TRBJ2-3
d_gene: .
v_gene: TRBV6-6
CDR3aa: CASSYRAKADTQYF
CDR3nt: TGTGCCAGCAGTTACCGGGCGAAGGCAGATACGCAGTATTTT

abundance: once
j_gene: TRBJ1-6
d_gene: .
v_gene: TRBV5-1
CDR3aa: CASSLSINNSPLHF
CDR3nt: TGCGCCAGCAGCTTATCAATTAACAATTCACCCCTCCACTTT

abundance: few
j_gene: TRBJ1-4
d_gene: .
v_gene: TRBV2
CDR3aa: CASHTDGEPEKLFF
CDR3nt: TGTGCCAGCCACACGGACGGGGAACCAGAAAAACTGTTTTTT

abundance: few
j_gene: TRBJ2-1
d_gene: .
v_gene: TRBV18
CDR3aa: CASSPTRANEQFF
CDR3nt: TGTGCCAGCTCGCCAACCAGGGCGAATGAGCAGTTCTTC

abundance: .
j_gene: TRBJ1-1
d_gene: TRBD1
v_gene: TRBV28
CDR3aa: CASTLRQGQAEAFF
CDR3nt: TGTGCCAGCACCTTGCGACAGGGACAAGCTGAAGCTTTCTTT

abundance: few
j_gene: TRBJ2-5
d_gene: .
v_gene: TRBV10-3
CDR3aa: CAISERAGKETQYF
CDR3nt: TGTGCCATCAGTGAGCGGGCAGGGAAGGAGACCCAGTACTTC

abundance: .
j_gene: TRBJ2-2
d_gene: .
v_gene: TRBV9
CDR3aa: CASSVAVNTGELFF
CDR3nt: TGTGCCAGCAGCGTAGCGGTAAACACCGGGGAGCTGTTTTTT

abundance: .
j_gene: TRBJ2-3
d_gene: TRBD2
v_gene: TRBV19
CDR3aa: CASSVRGLAVSDTQYF
CDR3nt: TGTGCCAGTAGTGTTAGGGGACTAGCGGTTTCAGATACGCAGTATTTT

abundance: .
j_gene: TRBJ1-5
d_gene: .
v_gene: TRBV9
CDR3aa: CASSVGVKHQPQHF
CDR3nt: TGTGCCAGCAGCGTAGGAGTGAAGCATCAGCCCCAGCATTTT

abundance: once
j_gene: TRBJ2-5
d_gene: .
v_gene: TRBV4-1
CDR3aa: CASSQPTRSETQYF
CDR3nt: TGCGCCAGCAGCCAACCGACTAGGTCAGAGACCCAGTACTTC

abundance: .
j_gene: TRBJ2-3
d_gene: TRBD1
v_gene: TRBV10-3
CDR3aa: CAISNKGTGIVTDTQYF
CDR3nt: TGTGCCATCAGCAATAAAGGGACAGGGATAGTCACAGATACGCAGTATTTT

abundance: .
j_gene: TRBJ2-2
d_gene: .
v_gene: TRBV7-2
CDR3aa: CASSSSSGGTGELFF
CDR3nt: TGTGCCAGCAGCTCTTCTTCCGGGGGTACCGGGGAGCTGTTTTTT

abundance: few
j_gene: TRBJ1-2
d_gene: .
v_gene: TRBV18
CDR3aa: CASSPLSLAGDYGYTF
CDR3nt: TGTGCCAGCTCACCGCTATCTCTAGCAGGGGACTATGGCTACACCTTC

abundance: few
j_gene: TRBJ1-4
d_gene: .
v_gene: TRBV5-1
CDR3aa: CASSLLTNEKLFF
CDR3nt: TGCGCCAGCAGCTTGCTTACGAATGAAAAACTGTTTTTT

abundance: few
j_gene: TRBJ2-7
d_gene: .
v_gene: TRBV4-3
CDR3aa: CASSQGVAVSYEQYF
CDR3nt: TGCGCCAGCAGCCAAGGGGTGGCGGTATCCTACGAGCAGTACTTC

abundance: few
j_gene: TRBJ1-1
d_gene: .
v_gene: TRBV29-1
CDR3aa: CSVERAVHTEAFF
CDR3nt: TGCAGCGTTGAAAGGGCCGTTCACACTGAAGCTTTCTTT

abundance: .
j_gene: TRBJ2-5
d_gene: TRBD2
v_gene: TRBV27
CDR3aa: CASSGWGSGSFETQYF
CDR3nt: TGTGCCAGCAGTGGGTGGGGTAGCGGGAGTTTTGAGACCCAGTACTTC

abundance: few
j_gene: TRBJ1-4
d_gene: .
v_gene: TRBV30
CDR3aa: CAWAPQGKVNEKLFF
CDR3nt: TGTGCCTGGGCCCCACAGGGCAAAGTTAATGAAAAACTGTTTTTT

abundance: .
j_gene: TRBJ2-3
d_gene: .
v_gene: TRBV5-1
CDR3aa: CASSSDSRTDTQYF
CDR3nt: TGCGCCAGCAGTTCGGACAGCCGCACAGATACGCAGTATTTT

abundance: many
j_gene: TRBJ1-6
d_gene: TRBD1
v_gene: TRBV13
CDR3aa: CASSPDRVNSPLHF
CDR3nt: TGTGCCAGCAGCCCAGACAGGGTAAATTCACCCCTCCACTTT

abundance: few
j_gene: TRBJ2-5
d_gene: TRBD1
v_gene: TRBV9
CDR3aa: CASSVIGTGAETQYF
CDR3nt: TGTGCCAGCAGCGTAATAGGGACAGGGGCAGAGACCCAGTACTTC

abundance: .
j_gene: TRBJ2-1
d_gene: TRBD2
v_gene: TRBV5-4
CDR3aa: CASSLGASGIYNEQFF
CDR3nt: TGTGCCAGCAGCTTGGGTGCTAGCGGGATCTACAATGAGCAGTTCTTC

abundance: few
j_gene: TRBJ2-7
d_gene: TRBD2
v_gene: TRBV18
CDR3aa: CASSPRGGRSYEQYF
CDR3nt: TGTGCCAGCTCCCCACGGGGAGGGAGGTCCTACGAGCAGTACTTC

abundance: .
j_gene: TRBJ2-1
d_gene: TRBD2
v_gene: TRBV7-2
CDR3aa: CASSAAGGPYNEQFF
CDR3nt: TGTGCCAGCAGCGCCGCGGGGGGGCCCTACAATGAGCAGTTCTTC

abundance: .
j_gene: TRBJ1-5
d_gene: TRBD1
v_gene: TRBV30
CDR3aa: CAWSGTGINQPQHF
CDR3nt: TGTGCCTGGAGTGGGACAGGAATCAATCAGCCCCAGCATTTT

abundance: few
j_gene: TRBJ2-1
d_gene: TRBD2
v_gene: TRBV11-2
CDR3aa: CASSETRLAGHEQFF
CDR3nt: TGTGCCAGCAGCGAGACTCGACTAGCGGGGCATGAGCAGTTCTTC

abundance: few
j_gene: TRBJ2-7
d_gene: TRBD2
v_gene: TRBV4-3
CDR3aa: CASSVTSGGIYEQYF
CDR3nt: TGCGCCAGCAGCGTGACTAGCGGGGGGATATACGAGCAGTACTTC

abundance: .
j_gene: TRBJ2-4
d_gene: TRBD1
v_gene: TRBV19
CDR3aa: CASSLGQGNYIQYF
CDR3nt: TGTGCCAGTAGTCTAGGACAGGGTAATTACATTCAGTACTTC

abundance: few
j_gene: TRBJ2-1
d_gene: TRBD1
v_gene: TRBV30
CDR3aa: CAWLRDRGFNEQFF
CDR3nt: TGTGCCTGGCTCCGGGACAGGGGATTCAATGAGCAGTTCTTC

abundance: .
j_gene: TRBJ1-2
d_gene: TRBD1
v_gene: TRBV30
CDR3aa: CAWSRQGTNYGYTF
CDR3nt: TGTGCCTGGAGCCGACAGGGGACTAACTATGGCTACACCTTC

abundance: .
j_gene: TRBJ2-6
d_gene: .
v_gene: TRBV4-2
CDR3aa: CASSQGSVTGANVLTF
CDR3nt: TGTGCCAGCAGCCAAGGCTCGGTAACAGGGGCCAACGTCCTGACTTTC

abundance: few
j_gene: TRBJ1-1
d_gene: .
v_gene: TRBV2
CDR3aa: CASRTDGNTEAFF
CDR3nt: TGTGCCAGCAGGACGGACGGGAACACTGAAGCTTTCTTT

abundance: .
j_gene: TRBJ2-3
d_gene: .
v_gene: TRBV11-2
CDR3aa: CASSLDMGEGGYF
CDR3nt: TGTGCCAGCAGCTTAGATATGGGTGAAGGGGGGTATTTT

abundance: few
j_gene: TRBJ2-3
d_gene: TRBD1
v_gene: TRBV5-1
CDR3aa: CASSSGTGPDTQYF
CDR3nt: TGCGCCAGCAGCTCCGGGACAGGGCCAGATACGCAGTATTTT

abundance: .
j_gene: TRBJ2-2
d_gene: .
v_gene: TRBV25-1
CDR3aa: CASIPPGRYTGELFF
CDR3nt: TGTGCCAGCATTCCCCCTGGCCGTTACACCGGGGAGCTGTTTTTT

abundance: .
j_gene: TRBJ2-1
d_gene: .
v_gene: TRBV7-2
CDR3aa: CASSRTPGYNEQFF
CDR3nt: TGTGCCAGCAGTCGGACTCCGGGCTACAATGAGCAGTTCTTC

abundance: .
j_gene: TRBJ2-3
d_gene: .
v_gene: TRBV29-1
CDR3aa: CSVQRENTDTQYF
CDR3nt: TGCAGCGTGCAAAGGGAGAACACAGATACGCAGTATTTT

abundance: .
j_gene: TRBJ2-6
d_gene: .
v_gene: TRBV7-2
CDR3aa: CASSSRNSGANVLTF
CDR3nt: TGTGCCAGCAGCTCCCGGAACTCTGGGGCCAACGTCCTGACTTTC

abundance: .
j_gene: TRBJ2-1
d_gene: TRBD2
v_gene: TRBV7-2
CDR3aa: CASSLSGGIHNEQFF
CDR3nt: TGTGCCAGCAGCTTATCGGGGGGTATCCACAATGAGCAGTTCTTC

abundance: .
j_gene: TRBJ2-3
d_gene: TRBD2
v_gene: TRBV4-3
CDR3aa: CASSLFSGGSTDTQYF
CDR3nt: TGCGCCAGCAGCCTCTTCAGCGGGGGCAGCACAGATACGCAGTATTTT

abundance: few
j_gene: TRBJ1-6
d_gene: .
v_gene: TRBV9
CDR3aa: CASSPRLGGGSPLHF
CDR3nt: TGTGCCAGCAGCCCGAGGTTGGGGGGTGGTTCACCCCTCCACTTT

abundance: few
j_gene: TRBJ2-1
d_gene: .
v_gene: TRBV18
CDR3aa: CASSPQESSYNEQFF
CDR3nt: TGTGCCAGCTCACCACAGGAAAGCTCCTACAATGAGCAGTTCTTC

abundance: many
j_gene: TRBJ2-1
d_gene: .
v_gene: TRBV7-3
CDR3aa: CASSKTSSNEQFF
CDR3nt: TGTGCCAGCAGCAAAACTAGCAGCAATGAGCAGTTCTTC

abundance: .
j_gene: TRBJ1-3
d_gene: TRBD1
v_gene: TRBV14
CDR3aa: CASRTGSHGNTIYF
CDR3nt: TGTGCCAGCCGGACAGGGAGTCATGGAAACACCATATATTTT

abundance: few
j_gene: TRBJ1-1
d_gene: TRBD1
v_gene: TRBV9
CDR3aa: CASSVGPGGKNTEAFF
CDR3nt: TGTGCCAGCAGCGTAGGACCAGGGGGTAAGAACACTGAAGCTTTCTTT

abundance: .
j_gene: TRBJ2-4
d_gene: .
v_gene: TRBV27
CDR3aa: CASRPNGAKNIQYF
CDR3nt: TGTGCCAGCAGGCCTAATGGGGCCAAAAACATTCAGTACTTC